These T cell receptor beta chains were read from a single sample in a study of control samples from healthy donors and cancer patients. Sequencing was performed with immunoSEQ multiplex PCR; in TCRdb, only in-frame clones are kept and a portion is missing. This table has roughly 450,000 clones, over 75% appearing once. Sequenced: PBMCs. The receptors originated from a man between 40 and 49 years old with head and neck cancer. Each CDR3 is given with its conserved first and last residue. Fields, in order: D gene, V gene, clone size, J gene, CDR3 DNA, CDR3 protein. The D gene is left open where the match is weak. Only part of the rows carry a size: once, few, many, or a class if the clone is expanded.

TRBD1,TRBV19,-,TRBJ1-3,TGTGCCAGTAGTTTCTCGGGACAGCCGAGCTCTGGAAACACCATATATTTT,CASSFSGQPSSGNTIYF
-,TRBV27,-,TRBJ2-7,TGTGCCAGCAGTTTATCGGGCCGGGGGAGATACGAGCAGTACTTC,CASSLSGRGRYEQYF
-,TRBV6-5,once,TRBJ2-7,TGTGCCAGCAGTCAAACCTCGGGGGCCATATACGAGCAGTACTTC,CASSQTSGAIYEQYF
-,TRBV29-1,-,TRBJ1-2,TGCAGCGTGGTGACAGAGCTAGATGGCTACACCTTC,CSVVTELDGYTF
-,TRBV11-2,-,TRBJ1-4,TGTGCCAGCAGCTTAAGGGGGACTCAAGCGGGAGAAAAACTGTTTTTT,CASSLRGTQAGEKLFF
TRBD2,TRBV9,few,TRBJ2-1,TGTGCCAGCGCCACTAGCGGAGGATACAATGAGCAGTTCTTC,CASATSGGYNEQFF
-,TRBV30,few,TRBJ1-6,TGTGCCTGGAGTCCCCGAGACACCGGGGGCTCACCCCTCCACTTT,CAWSPRDTGGSPLHF
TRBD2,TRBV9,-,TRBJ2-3,TGTGCCAGCAGCGCAAGTCTAGCGGGGGCCTTCACAGATACGCAGTATTTT,CASSASLAGAFTDTQYF
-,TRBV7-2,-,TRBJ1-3,TGTGCCAGTAGCAGATCCCGGCTCTCTGGAAACACCATATATTTT,CASSRSRLSGNTIYF
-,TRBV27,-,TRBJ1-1,TGTGCCAGCAGTTTATCGATGGGGTTCCTGGGAAACACTGAAGCTTTCTTT,CASSLSMGFLGNTEAFF
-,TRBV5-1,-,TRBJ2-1,TGCGCCAGCAGCTTGGCGAGGTACAATGAGCAGTTCTTC,CASSLARYNEQFF
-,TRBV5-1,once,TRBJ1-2,TGCGCCAGCAGCCCCGAGGGGGGGGTCGACTATGGCTACACCTTC,CASSPEGGVDYGYTF
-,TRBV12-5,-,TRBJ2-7,TGTGCTAGTGGTACACGGACCGAGCAGTACTTC,CASGTRTEQYF
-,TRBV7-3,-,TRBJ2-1,TGTGCCAGCAGCTTATCCGGGAGAGGGGAGCAGTTCTTC,CASSLSGRGEQFF
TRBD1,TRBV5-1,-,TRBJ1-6,TGCGCCAGCAGCTTCCAGACAGGGTCTAATTCACCCCTCCACTTT,CASSFQTGSNSPLHF
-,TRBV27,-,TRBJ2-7,TGTGCCAGCAGTATACAGGGCCAAGGGTCCTACGAGCAGTACTTC,CASSIQGQGSYEQYF
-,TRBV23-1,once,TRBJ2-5,TGCGCCAGCAGTCCATGCGTAGGGAACAGGGCGGGAGAGACCCAGTACTTC,CASSPCVGNRAGETQYF
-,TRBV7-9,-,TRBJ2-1,TGTGCCAGCAGCTTAATATACAATGAGCAGTTCTTC,CASSLIYNEQFF
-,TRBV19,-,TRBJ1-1,TGTGCCAGTAGTATAGATGGGACGGCGAACACTGAAGCTTTCTTT,CASSIDGTANTEAFF
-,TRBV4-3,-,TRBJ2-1,TGCGCCAGCAGCCAAGTAGTGGGCAATGAGCAGTTCTTC,CASSQVVGNEQFF
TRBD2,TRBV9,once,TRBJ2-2,TGTGCCAGCAGCGTAGTAGCGGGAGCGAACACCGGGGAGCTGTTTTTT,CASSVVAGANTGELFF
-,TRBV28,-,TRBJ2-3,TGTGCCCTAGGCGGGTCTTTCACAGATACGCAGTATTTT,CALGGSFTDTQYF
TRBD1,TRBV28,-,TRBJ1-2,TGTGCCACCGGGACAGTCCAAGGGGGCTACACCTTC,CATGTVQGGYTF
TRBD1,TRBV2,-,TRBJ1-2,TGTGCCAGCAGTGTCGGAACAGGGGTTAAGGGCTACACCTTC,CASSVGTGVKGYTF
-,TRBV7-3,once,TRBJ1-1,TGTGCCAGCAGCCGAGTACTGAACACTGAAGCTTTCTTT,CASSRVLNTEAFF
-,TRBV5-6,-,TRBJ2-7,TGTGCCAGCAGCGCCGGACACCCATACGAGCAGTACTTC,CASSAGHPYEQYF
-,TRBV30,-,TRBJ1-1,TGTGCCTGGAGTCGGGGAGCTGAAGCTTTCTTT,CAWSRGAEAFF
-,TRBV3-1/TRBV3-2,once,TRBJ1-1,TGTGCCAGCAGCCAAACCGGGGTGGGCACTGAAGCTTTCTTT,CASSQTGVGTEAFF
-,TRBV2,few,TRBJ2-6,TGTGCCAGCAGAATTTCAGGGATATCTGGGGCCAACGTCCTGACTTTC,CASRISGISGANVLTF
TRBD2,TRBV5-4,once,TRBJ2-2,TGTGCCAGCAGCCGGAGCGGGGGGCGGAACACCGGGGAGCTGTTTTTT,CASSRSGGRNTGELFF
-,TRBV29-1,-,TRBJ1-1,TGCAGCGATCAGGGTGGTTACACTGAAGCTTTCTTT,CSDQGGYTEAFF
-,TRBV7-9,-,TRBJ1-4,TGTGCCAGCAGCTTTGTAGGGCTGGACGAAAAACTGTTTTTT,CASSFVGLDEKLFF
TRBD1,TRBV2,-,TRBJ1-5,TGTGCCAGCAGTATAAGACAGGGGGGCAATCAGCCCCAGCATTTT,CASSIRQGGNQPQHF
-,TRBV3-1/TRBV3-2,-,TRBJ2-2,TGTGCCAGCAGCCGCCGTCTCACCGGGGAGCTGTTTTTT,CASSRRLTGELFF
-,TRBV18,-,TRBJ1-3,TGTGCCAGCTCCCCATCGAGAGGGCCGGGAAACACCATATATTTT,CASSPSRGPGNTIYF
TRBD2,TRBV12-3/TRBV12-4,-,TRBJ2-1,TGTGCCAGCAGTTTGCGGGGGGAGCAGTTCTTC,CASSLRGEQFF
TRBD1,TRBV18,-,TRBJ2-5,TGTGCCAGCTCACCACCTAAACTGACAGGGGAAAAAGAGACCCAGTACTTC,CASSPPKLTGEKETQYF
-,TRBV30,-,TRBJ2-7,TGTGCCTGGAGTGTACGGCGTGGGCAAAGCTCCTACGAGCAGTACTTC,CAWSVRRGQSSYEQYF
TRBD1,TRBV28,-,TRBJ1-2,TGTGCCAGCAGCAACCCCCGGACAGGGGGCTATGGCTACACCTTC,CASSNPRTGGYGYTF
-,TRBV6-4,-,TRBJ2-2,TGTGCCAGCAGTGACCGGGGAACCGGGGAGCTGTTTTTT,CASSDRGTGELFF
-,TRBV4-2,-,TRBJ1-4,TGTGCCAGCGGACTACAGGGTTCTAATGAAAAACTGTTTTTT,CASGLQGSNEKLFF
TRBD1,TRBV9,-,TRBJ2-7,TGTGCCAGCAGCCCTCGTTACAGGGGCGACGAGCAGTACTTC,CASSPRYRGDEQYF
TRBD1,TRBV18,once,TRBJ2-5,TGTGCCAGCTCAATCGACAGGGGATGGCCCCCGCAAGAGACCCAGTACTTC,CASSIDRGWPPQETQYF
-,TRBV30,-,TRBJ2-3,TGTGCCTGGAGTGTACACGGCCTCTTGGGAACAGATACGCAGTATTTT,CAWSVHGLLGTDTQYF
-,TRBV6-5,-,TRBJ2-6,TGTGCCAGCAGTTACTCCGGGGCCAACGTCCTGACTTTC,CASSYSGANVLTF